Described below is a single TCR beta chain sequence and its context. Its antigen is currently unknown. Naive CD4+ cells were CD45RA-selected; the remaining cells were memory. The data originate from a study of shared clonotypes between healthy human individuals. Regarding the study as a whole: Between a handful of donors, naive CD4 clonotypes were shared at a level of about 5%. Few donors limited the genetic and exposure-history diversity represented.

Genomic DNA of each subset was evenly split across several immunoSEQ plates. Assay used: immunoSEQ multiplex PCR; TCRdb lists only in-frame clones, some missing. The sample holds millions of clones, 90% to 95% seen once. Source material: naive CD4+ T cells sorted from blood. Stated subset: CD45RA+ positively selected. This clonotype was sampled from a man younger than 30 in good health.

The CDR3 sequence: CASSQGSGYTF. The CDR3 DNA follows: TGTGCCAGCAGTCAGGGCAGCGGCTACACCTTC. The chain recombines TRBV6-1 with TRBJ1-2, with a possible D match to TRBD1 (5 bases). CDR3 length equals 11 residues. The germline V gene has CDR1 MNHNS and CDR2 SASEGT. V was shortened by 5 bases and J by 8 bases, with 9 bases between the two germline ends.